This TCR beta chain was sequenced for a study of shared clonotypes between healthy human individuals. The wider study: Three plates each covered CD4 naive and memory; CD8 naive two, CD8 memory one. Study-wide results and caveats: Across four donors, naive CD4 shared roughly 5%, naive CD8 more than 3%, memory CD4 more than 2%, memory CD8 0.4% to 0.5%. Expectations were that clonotype sharing among donors would be affected by sequencing depth.

The test was conducted at deep level. Some clones are missing from TCRdb's copy, which holds only in-frame ones; the method was immunoSEQ multiplex PCR. Of roughly 640,000 clones in the sample, approximately 79% are singletons; the top ten hold roughly 1.7%. Per the germline V gene, CDR1 is SGHTA and CDR2 is FQGNSA. The length of the CDR3 is 15 residues. Trimming at V came to 5 bases and at J to 6 bases, leaving 5 bases not matched to a gene. Regarding this clone: What it binds is not known.

Sequencing input: memory CD4+ T cells sorted from blood. Subset indicated: CD45RA-negative fraction. The TCR was taken from a woman aged 25 to 45 in good health. The chain combines TRBV7-2 with TRBJ2-1, with 12 bases matching TRBD2. The CDR3, as DNA: TGTGCCAGCAGCCCACTAGCGGGAGGTCGCAATGAGCAGTTCTTC. Translating gives CASSPLAGGRNEQFF.